Following are 22 T cell receptor beta chains from one sample sequenced in a study of blood T cell repertoires in COVID-19. Clones were sequenced by immunoSEQ multiplex PCR, and TCRdb holds only the in-frame ones, with some missing. The sample yields hundreds of thousands of clones, approximately 90% seen once. Sequenced input: peripheral blood. These receptor sequences come from a man aged 55 to 70 with COVID-19, enrolled during active disease.

This clone has a single count. This chain links TRBV3-1 (or the pseudogene TRBV3-2) with TRBJ2-1; 8 nucleotides agree with TRBD2. Germline-derived CDR1 and CDR2 are LGHDT and YNNKEL (reference sequence). This CDR3 spans 14 amino acids. V trimming: 4 bases; J trimming: 9 bases; junction bases outside the gene matches: 8. In DNA, the CDR3 is TGTGCCAGCAGCCCCACACGGGGGGGGGCTGAGCAGTTCTTC. Protein sequence: CASSPTRGGAEQFF.

The chain combines TRBV4-3 with TRBJ2-2, with D unresolved. Trimming removed 1 base at V and 0 bases at J, with 12 bases between. CDR3 length: 17 residues. Germline assignment: CDR1 LGHNA and CDR2 YSLEER. CDR3 DNA: TGCGCCAGCAGCCAAGGGGCCAGGTTATCGAACACCGGGGAGCTGTTTTTT. Its translation: CASSQGARLSNTGELFF.

The V call is TRBV9, the J call TRBJ1-2, with 7 bases aligning to TRBD1. This CDR3 comprises 17 residues. Germline CDR1 and CDR2: SGDLS and YYNGEE. V lost 3 bases to trimming and J lost 3 bases; unmatched junction nucleotides: 14. In DNA, the CDR3 is TGTGCCAGCAGCGCCGGATCTCCTCGAACAGGGGACTATGGCTACACCTTC. This gives the protein CASSAGSPRTGDYGYTF.

J is TRBJ1-1 and V is TRBV30; D is unresolved. The V gene lost 3 bases and the J gene lost 6 bases, with 11 bases spanning the gap. Looked up from germline, CDR1 is GTSNPN and CDR2 is SVGIG (reference sequence). CDR3 length: 12 amino acids. As DNA, the CDR3 is TGTGCCTGGAGCACATCGGCGGCTGAAGCTTTCTTT. Its protein product is CAWSTSAAEAFF. The full variable domain, in which reference TRBV30 and TRBJ1-1 provide the parts outside the CDR3, is SQTIHQWPATLVQPVGSPLSLECTVEGTSNPNLYWYRQAAGRGLQLLFYSVGIGQISSEVPQNLSASRPQDRQFILSSKKLLLSDSGFYLCAWSTSAAEAFFGQGTRLTVV.

J is TRBJ2-7 and V is TRBV3-1 (or the pseudogene TRBV3-2); 7 nucleotides agree with TRBD1. The CDR3 runs to 12 residues. Trimming removed 3 bases from V and 6 bases from J; junction bases left unmatched: 2. The V gene's germline CDR1 is LGHDT and CDR2 YNNKEL (reference sequence). The CDR3: CASSQYRGEQYF. CDR3 bases: TGTGCCAGCAGCCAGTACAGGGGCGAGCAGTACTTC.

The rearrangement joins TRBV19 to TRBJ1-2; no clear D. Germline V gene lookup returns CDR1 LNHDA and CDR2 SQIVND (reference sequence). Trimming cost V 5 bases and J 5 bases, with 9 bases left between them. The CDR3 consists of 12 residues. The CDR3 here is CASSPYGYGYTF. As DNA, the CDR3 is TGTGCCAGTAGTCCATACGGGTATGGCTACACCTTC.

The genes are TRBV5-1 and TRBJ1-4; D may be TRBD1 (5 bases). This CDR3 contains 14 residues. Germline lookup yields CDR1 SGHRS and CDR2 YFSETQ. Trimming pared 5 bases from V and 3 bases from J, leaving 11 bases between. The CDR3 DNA is TGCGCCAGCAGTACAGGACCCCCTAATGAAAAACTGTTTTTT. This translates into CASSTGPPNEKLFF.

The rearrangement links TRBV13 to TRBJ1-2; 7 positions match TRBD1. There are 15 residues in the CDR3. The V and J ends lost 4 bases and 4 bases, in that order; junction bases with no gene match: 9. The germline gives CDR1 PRHDT, CDR2 FYEKMQ (reference sequence). The CDR3 sequence is CASSYRDSKVYGYTF. The CDR3 DNA reads as TGTGCCAGCAGCTACCGGGACAGCAAAGTCTATGGCTACACCTTC.

The chain is built from TRBV6-6 and TRBJ1-5; 7 nucleotides line up with TRBD1. V gave up 6 bases and J gave up 9 bases; unmatched junction bases: 14. The CDR3 length is 15 residues. The germline V gene has CDR1 MNHNY and CDR2 SVGAGI (reference sequence). CDR3 loop: CASRTRDSPFRPQHF. The CDR3 DNA sequence: TGTGCCAGCAGAACTCGGGACAGCCCGTTTAGGCCCCAGCATTTT.

This sequence joins TRBV7-2 and TRBJ2-1; 13 positions agree with TRBD2. Unmatched junction bases numbered 4, after V lost 2 bases and J lost 3 bases. This CDR3 is 17 amino acids long. Germline V gives CDR1 SGHTA, CDR2 FQGNSA. CDR3 region: CASSLTGTSGNYNEQFF. The CDR3, as DNA: TGTGCCAGCAGCTTAACCGGGACTAGCGGGAACTACAATGAGCAGTTCTTC.

The chain employs TRBV21-1 and TRBJ2-7; no DNA check was done on the table's D call, TRBD2. TRBV21-1 is a documented pseudogene. This CDR3 region has 13 residues. The CDR3 protein is CASSKPISYEQYF. CDR3 DNA: TGTGCCAGCAGCAAGCCTATCTCCTACGAGCAGTACTTC.

About this clone: A read error may produce the germline difference seen at one junction end. This sequence joins TRBV7-7 and TRBJ2-5; 12 bases align to TRBD2. Germline CDR1 and CDR2: SSHAT and FNYEAQ (reference sequence). The CDR3 is 18 amino acids. CDR3 nucleotides: TGTGCTAGCAGCCCATCACGGGGACTAGCGGGTCACCAAGAGACCCAGTACTTC. It is translated as CASSPSRGLAGHQETQYF.

The rearrangement joins TRBV24-1 to TRBJ2-3; unclear D gene. V lost 5 bases to trimming and J lost 4 bases, with 3 bases between them. CDR3 length: 11 residues. Per the germline V gene, CDR1 is KGHDR and CDR2 is SFDVKD. CDR3 amino acids: CATSAADTQYF. The CDR3 DNA is TGTGCCACCAGTGCTGCAGATACGCAGTATTTT.

The rearrangement joins TRBV18 to TRBJ1-6; possible D gene TRBD1, 6 bases. V was pared by 5 bases and J by 6 bases, with 14 bases between. Germline values: CDR1 KGHSH, CDR2 LQKENI. This CDR3 is built from 15 residues. The CDR3 reads CASSEDRSVNSPLHF. The CDR3 coding sequence is TGTGCCAGCTCAGAAGACAGGTCCGTTAATTCACCCCTCCACTTT. Complete variable domain (other parts from reference TRBV18 and TRBJ1-6): NAGVMQNPRHLVRRRGQEARLRCSPMKGHSHVYWYRQLPEEGLKFMVYLQKENIIDESGMPKERFSAEFPKEGPSILRIQQVVRGDSAAYFCASSEDRSVNSPLHFGNGTRLTVT.

In the case of this clone: The junction differs from germline at one of its ends, possibly a read error. The rearrangement joins TRBV3-1 (or the pseudogene TRBV3-2) to TRBJ2-5; D gene ambiguous. The germline V gene encodes CDR1 LGHDT and CDR2 YNNKEL (reference sequence). The CDR3 has 14 amino acids. The CDR3 DNA reads TGTGCCAGCAGCCAAGGTATCGCGCAAGTGACCCAGTACTTC. As protein: CASSQGIAQVTQYF.

The genes are TRBV19 and TRBJ1-3; D perhaps matches TRBD1 (5 bases). CDR1 and CDR2 (germline): LNHDA, SQIVND (reference sequence). Trimming took off 8 bases at V and 0 bases at J, with 14 bases between the two ends. This CDR3 contains 15 residues. The CDR3, as DNA: TGTGCCAGTGGGGGACTCCGAAGCTCTGGAAACACCATATATTTT. The encoded protein is CASGGLRSSGNTIYF.

This chain joins TRBV3-1 (or the pseudogene TRBV3-2) and TRBJ1-1, with 8 bases aligning to TRBD1. The CDR3 consists of 12 residues. Losses at the gene ends were 4 bases for V and 8 bases for J; bases not matched to a gene: 3. Germline CDR1 LGHDT, CDR2 YNNKEL (reference sequence). The CDR3 loop reads CASSPGQVEAFF. The CDR3 DNA follows: TGTGCCAGCAGCCCGGGACAGGTCGAAGCTTTCTTT.

The rearrangement uses TRBV24-1 and TRBJ1-1; TRBD1 matches 10 bases. This CDR3 is 14 amino acids long. The germline CDR1 and CDR2 sequences are KGHDR and SFDVKD. V lost 2 bases, J lost 7 bases, and 3 bases stayed unmatched. The CDR3 is CATSDSDRGNEAFF. The CDR3 region has the DNA TGTGCCACCAGTGATTCGGACAGGGGGAATGAAGCTTTCTTT.

V is TRBV19 and J is TRBJ2-1; D perhaps matches TRBD2 (7 bases). CDR1 LNHDA and CDR2 SQIVND come from the germline V gene (reference sequence). The CDR3 length is 15 residues. Trimming pared 7 bases from V and 3 bases from J, leaving 16 bases between. The CDR3 DNA is TGTGCCAGTACCATTGGGGGGGCAGGCTACAATGAGCAGTTCTTC. Its translation: CASTIGGAGYNEQFF. The full variable domain, rest sourced from reference TRBV19 and TRBJ2-1, is DGGITQSPKYLFRKEGQNVTLSCEQNLNHDAMYWYRQDPGQGLRLIYYSQIVNDFQKGDIAEGYSVSREKKESFPLTVTSAQKNPTAFYLCASTIGGAGYNEQFFGPGTRLTVL.

This clone was seen a single time. The V and J genes are TRBV7-2 and TRBJ2-7; D might be TRBD2 (6 bases). There are 13 residues in the CDR3. Germline V CDR1 and CDR2: SGHTA, FQGNSA. V lost 3 bases and J 2 bases, leaving 8 bases between the germline ends. As DNA, the CDR3 is TGTGCCAGCAGCTTCGGAGGGGCCTACGAGCAGTACTTC. As protein: CASSFGGAYEQYF.

This clone showed up just a few times. V usage is TRBV5-6 and J usage is TRBJ2-1; TRBD1 agrees at 7 bases. Germline CDR1 is SGHDT and CDR2 is YYEEEE. The CDR3 has 15 amino acids. J gave up 2 bases and V 2 bases, and 4 bases lay outside the gene matches. The CDR3 DNA follows: TGTGCCAGCAGCTTAGGCAGGGGGACCTACAATGAGCAGTTCTTC. Amino acids: CASSLGRGTYNEQFF.

This chain joins TRBV6-5 and TRBJ1-5; 7 nucleotides align to TRBD1. CDR3 length: 15 amino acids. Germline V gene lookup returns CDR1 MNHEY and CDR2 SVGAGI. V lost 6 bases to trimming and J lost 0 bases; unmatched junction nucleotides: 5. CDR3 sequence: CASRGTGVSNQPQHF. In nucleotides, the CDR3 is TGTGCCAGCAGGGGTACAGGGGTTAGCAATCAGCCCCAGCATTTT.